This T cell receptor beta chain was captured in a study of blood T cell repertoires in COVID-19 (dated by TCRdb to between 2020 and 2021). About the study as a whole: Samples from collaborators originated in the United States, Italy and Spain and spanned both the acute and convalescent phases of COVID-19. The prospective study material was composed of cDNA or gDNA derived from T cells, B-cell-depleted T cells, or PBMCs. Where available, HLA class I and class II types were taken from metadata supplied by the sample provider and were not determined by assay-based typing. Samples came from the ongoing ImmuneRACE study (first 160 participants) plus 1,254 subjects from 6 global collaborators. Sample metadata almost always included a de-identified subject ID, COVID-19 status, age in years and sex. The dataset comprised deeply sampled blood TCRbeta repertoires from subjects exposed to, actively infected with, or recovered from COVID-19. The repertoires were made available in a free public database intended to serve as a resource for research on the immune response to SARS-CoV-2.

The germline V gene provides CDR1 MGHRA and CDR2 YSYEKL. Ends trimmed: V by 1 base, J by 9 bases; bases unmatched to a gene: 16. Including the terminal cysteine and phenylalanine, the CDR3 comprises 17 residues. Just CDR3 DNA is preserved here, 51 bases in frame from base 1. TCRbeta CDR3 regions were amplified from genomic DNA using the immunoSEQ Assay, a bias-controlled multiplex PCR. The study's own analysis went as follows. The number of nucleated cells in each sample was estimated by amplification of reference gene primers within the assay. To quantify the absolute abundance of each unique TCRbeta CDR3 rearrangement, sequence reads were collapsed and filtered. For each sample, productive Simpson clonality was calculated by taking the square root of Simpson's diversity index across productive rearrangements. TCRdb retrieved this table from immuneACCESS and kept in-frame rearrangements only. Not all clones are present; in checked studies, unresolved V genes account for under half, and no reason is known for the remainder. The DNA was the basis for D and trimming; V, J and clone size are from that table. The sample table records about 48,000 clones; roughly 82% of these occur just once. The ten largest account for 7.3% of the sample.

Study-wide findings and limitations: How much clinical and demographic metadata was included differed by source and by participant, and the metadata was provided uncurated.

A note on this clone: Its cognate antigen has yet to be identified. No qualities accompany the bases; no much larger clone lies one base away.

Each collaborating institution followed its own protocols to collect whole blood in K2EDTA tubes. For TCRbeta analysis, collaborators shipped samples as frozen whole blood, isolated PBMCs, or DNA extracted from either of those sample types. The chain uses TRBV4-1 and TRBJ2-7; 9 nucleotides in the junction match TRBD1. Input material: peripheral blood. This TCR came from a man aged 40-50 years with acute or convalescent COVID-19. The DNA sequence is as follows: TGCGCCAGCAGCCAAGCGGAACCGGGACAGGGATGGTTTAGGCAGTACTTC. The encoded protein is CASSQAEPGQGWFRQYF.